This TCR beta chain was identified during a study of T cell clonality in common variable immunodeficiency. The repertoire was sequenced with immunoSEQ multiplex PCR; TCRdb's copy has only in-frame clones and lacks some. Found here are 30,000 to 40,000 clones, no singletons; the ten largest cover 6.5% to 8%. Findings and limits, study-wide: Reportedly, TCR beta sequences from common variable immunodeficiency showed fewer deletions and N-nucleotide insertions.

This clone was observed at least ten times. What it recognizes is unknown. This clonotype originated in a human donor with common variable immunodeficiency. Input material: peripheral blood mononuclear cells.

The CDR3 spells CASSFGLALDTQYF. CDR3 bases read: TGTGCCAGCAGTTTCGGGCTAGCGCTAGATACG. The gene calls are TRBV28 and TRBJ2-3, with D maybe TRBD2 (6 bases). Read sequence stops 3 residues before the CDR3 end, and the germline J gene provides the missing end. The V gene's germline CDR1 is MDHEN and CDR2 SYDVKM. CDR3 length equals 14 residues. Trimming pared 3 bases from V and 5 bases from J, leaving 12 bases between.